The 5 T cell receptor beta chains in this list originate from one sample, sequenced in a study of OX40 agonist ivuxolimab in advanced cancers. Libraries were prepared by immunoSEQ multiplex PCR; TCRdb keeps only in-frame clonotypes and omits some of them. The sample lists approximately 100,000 clones, roughly 80% occurring once. This sample comprised CD4+ or CD8+ T cells sorted from blood, obtained in a trial of the OX40 agonist ivuxolimab. All receptors come from an adult with an advanced solid tumor such as melanoma, head and neck, liver or kidney cancer.

This clone has just one count. The V call is TRBV10-2, the J call TRBJ1-2; no definite D call. The CDR3 is 13 amino acids. Germline V gene sequence: CDR1 WSHSY, CDR2 SAAADI. The germline V and J ends were trimmed by 5 bases and 2 bases, with 9 bases remaining between them. CDR3 nucleotides: TGCGCCAGCAGTCCCACAGCAAACTATGGCTACACCTTC. Translation: CASSPTANYGYTF.

The chain combines TRBV6-6 with TRBJ1-4, with TRBD1 as a possible D gene (5 bases). Trimming removed 3 bases at V and 4 bases at J, with 12 bases between. Germline V gene lookup returns CDR1 MNHNY and CDR2 SVGAGI (reference sequence). The CDR3 consists of 15 residues. CDR3 in amino acids: CASSYYRDGNEKLFF. The CDR3 DNA follows: TGTGCCAGCAGTTATTATCGGGACGGTAATGAAAAACTGTTTTTT.

The chain links TRBV9 to TRBJ2-2, with TRBD1 matching 8 bases. The V segment lost 0 bases and the J segment 3 bases; nucleotides outside the gene matches: 4. Germline V gene sequence: CDR1 SGDLS, CDR2 YYNGEE. The CDR3 spans 16 residues. The CDR3 sequence is CASSVGGQGDTGELFF. CDR3 DNA: TGTGCCAGCAGCGTAGGTGGACAGGGCGACACCGGGGAGCTGTTTTTT.

This sequence joins TRBV7-9 and TRBJ2-3; 8 bases match TRBD2. Germline CDR1 and CDR2: SEHNR and FQNEAQ (reference sequence). Germline trimming cut 3 bases from V and 5 bases from J; bases unmatched to any gene: 7. The CDR3 loop spans 15 amino acids. CDR3 nucleotides: TGTGCCAGCAGCTTCCTGGCGGGAGGCGGAGATACGCAGTATTTT. It yields the protein CASSFLAGGGDTQYF.

The CDR3 region is CASVGSNTGELFF. The CDR3 nucleotides read TGCGCCAGCGTGGGATCGAACACCGGGGAGCTGTTTTTT. The chain links TRBV10-1 to TRBJ2-2; D not certain. The CDR3 extends over 13 amino acids. Germline V CDR1 and CDR2: WNHNN, SYGVQD (reference sequence). The ends were cut back, 8 bases at V and 0 bases at J, with 7 bases in the middle.